This TCR beta chain was captured by sequencing in a study of siplizumab effects on memory and regulatory T cells. Measured with immunoSEQ multiplex PCR; TCRdb has only the in-frame clones, and not every one. The sample gives about 100,000 clones, 75% to 95% of which show up once; 0.14% to 0.15% is in the top ten. Broader study findings: Alloreactive sequences tracing back to unstimulated CD4+ memory cells were significantly reduced by siplizumab. Unstimulated naive T cells seemed to show more diversity than memory cells did, and they also seemed to be among the major contributors to the alloresponse. Under siplizumab, an average roughly 69% of mappable alloreactive CD4+ clones were Treg-derived, compared with 26.9% in controls. Sequences below about 10^-5 frequency were poorly captured, and few alloreactive clones mapped to unstimulated subsets.

Germline lookup yields CDR1 MNHNY and CDR2 SVGAGI (reference sequence). V shed 0 bases and J shed 3 bases, with 11 bases lying between them. The CDR3 runs to 15 residues. As regards this clone: Its target is unknown.

This TCR was sampled from a human donor in good health. V usage is TRBV6-6 and J usage is TRBJ1-2; possibly TRBD1 for D (5 bases). Material for sequencing was CD4+ T cells sorted from blood. The CDR3 DNA sequence: TGTGCCAGCAGTTACTCTAGGGGCAGGGACTATGGCTACACCTTC. The encoded protein is CASSYSRGRDYGYTF.